The sequence of this TCR beta chain was determined in a study of cytomegalovirus exposure and HLA in healthy donors. Study-level results: Most likely, a cluster of highly shared sequence variants arose as a sequencing artifact.

Of note for this clone: As yet, its antigen is unknown.

The PCR had 60 Vbeta and 13 Jbeta primers. Assay used: immunoSEQ multiplex PCR; TCRdb lists only in-frame clones, some missing. There are under 150,000 clones in the sample, with roughly 2.5% held by the top ten. CDR1 and CDR2 (germline): SNHLY, FYNNEI. CDR3 size: 12 residues. V was shortened by 6 bases and J by 2 bases, with 8 bases between the two germline ends. The gene calls are TRBV2 and TRBJ2-7, with D maybe TRBD1 (5 bases). The sample was PBMCs. The receptor was derived from a man in his forties in good health and CMV-seronegative. The CDR3 loop is CASRTVTYEQYF. DNA for the CDR3: TGTGCCAGCAGGACAGTAACCTACGAGCAGTACTTC.